Described below is a single T cell receptor (beta chain) sequence and its context. This entry is derived from a study of blood T cell repertoires in COVID-19. The protocol was immunoSEQ multiplex PCR, while the TCRdb copy is restricted to in-frame clones and leaves out a portion. This sample has over 100,000 clones, with about four fifths found just once. CDR1 is SGHNT, CDR2 YENEEA, per germline. Losses at the gene ends were 2 bases for V and 8 bases for J; bases not matched to a gene: 11. The CDR3 has 17 amino acids. The source is a man between 60 and 70 years old with acute or convalescent COVID-19. The sequencing input was peripheral blood. The gene calls are TRBV11-3 and TRBJ2-1; 11 positions agree with TRBD2. The CDR3 loop is CASSLRITSGRTDEQFF. In nucleotides, the CDR3 is TGTGCCAGCAGCTTAAGGATAACTAGCGGGAGAACCGATGAGCAGTTCTTC. Together with reference TRBV11-3 and TRBJ2-1, the CDR3 gives the full variable domain: EAGVVQSPRYKIIEKKQPVAFWCNPISGHNTLYWYLQNLGQGPELLIRYENEEAVDDSQLPKDRFSAERLKGVDSTLKIQPAELGDSAVYLCASSLRITSGRTDEQFFGPGTRLTVL.